This T cell receptor (beta chain) is drawn from a study of STAT5B mutations in CD4+ large granular lymphocyte leukemia. General observations from the study: The CD4+ versus CD8+ T-LGLL clonality difference may reflect limited sample size. Main leukemic clonotypes were patient-specific, but approximately 27% appeared at low frequency elsewhere. Without putative leukemic clones, patient CD4-sorted repertoires remained more clonal than healthy CD4+ repertoires.

Libraries were prepared by immunoSEQ multiplex PCR; TCRdb keeps only in-frame clonotypes and omits some of them. This table holds tens of thousands of clones, around 86% found once. On this clone: The antigen remains unidentified.

The germline CDR1 and CDR2 sequences are SGHNT and YYREEE (reference sequence). Deletions cut 0 bases from V and 0 bases from J, with 6 bases between. The CDR3 runs to 15 residues. The specimen sequenced was CD4+ T cells from blood buffy coats. This TCR was recovered from a human donor in good health. The rearrangement uses TRBV5-4 and TRBJ2-2; the D is unclear. Here the CDR3 reads CASSLARTNTGELFF. CDR3 DNA: TGTGCCAGCAGCTTGGCCAGGACGAACACCGGGGAGCTGTTTTTT.